A single sample gave rise to the 18 T cell receptor beta chains below, sequenced in a study of blood T cell repertoires in COVID-19. The data were produced by immunoSEQ multiplex PCR, yet TCRdb's version contains in-frame clones alone and is incomplete. The repertoire holds over 150,000 clones, with approximately 80% as singletons. The sequenced sample consisted of peripheral blood. These receptor sequences come from a woman aged 60-75 years with acute or convalescent COVID-19.

The chain joins TRBV7-2 to TRBJ1-2, with 9 positions matching TRBD1. The J segment lost 3 bases and the V segment lost 3 bases, leaving 2 bases of the junction unmatched. Germline CDR1 and CDR2: SGHTA and FQGNSA. The CDR3 is made up of 14 amino acids. The CDR3 DNA sequence: TGTGCCAGCAGCTTTACAGGGGGCCACTATGGCTACACCTTC. Translated, it gives CASSFTGGHYGYTF.

This clone occurred once. This rearrangement joins TRBV15 to TRBJ2-5; the match to TRBD1 covers 10 bases. This CDR3 spans 16 amino acids. CDR1 and CDR2 from the germline V gene are LNHNV and YYDKDF (reference sequence). After removal of 3 bases from V and 1 base from J, the junction contained 5 bases not matched to a gene. CDR3 in amino acids: CATSRGDRGPQETQYF. The CDR3 DNA reads TGTGCCACCAGCAGGGGGGACAGGGGCCCCCAAGAGACCCAGTACTTC. Based on the CDR3 plus reference TRBV15 and TRBJ2-5, the full variable domain is DAMVIQNPRYQVTQFGKPVTLSCSQTLNHNVMYWYQQKSSQAPKLLFHYYDKDFNNEADTPDNFQSRRPNTSFCFLDIRSPGLGDTAMYLCATSRGDRGPQETQYFGPGTRLLVL.

This clone was seen only once. The chain couples TRBV3-1 (or the pseudogene TRBV3-2) to TRBJ2-3, with TRBD2 identical over 12 bases. CDR1 is LGHDT, CDR2 YNNKEL, per germline (reference sequence). The CDR3 consists of 17 residues. The ends lost 4 bases at V and 5 bases at J; junction bases unmatched: 10. The CDR3: CASSRRASGGAGDTQYF. The CDR3 DNA reads as TGTGCCAGCAGCCGCCGGGCTAGCGGGGGGGCGGGAGATACGCAGTATTTT.

J is TRBJ2-7 and V is TRBV2; 12 nucleotides agree with TRBD1. V lost 2 bases and J lost 4; bases outside the gene matches: 9. The CDR3 runs to 17 residues. Germline V CDR1 and CDR2: SNHLY, FYNNEI. This chain's CDR3 is CASSERGQGAQGYEQYF. The CDR3 nucleotides read TGTGCCAGCAGTGAAAGGGGACAGGGGGCGCAAGGGTACGAGCAGTACTTC. Supplemented by reference TRBV2 and TRBJ2-7, the full variable domain reads EPEVTQTPSHQVTQMGQEVILRCVPISNHLYFYWYRQILGQKVEFLVSFYNNEISEKSEIFDDQFSVERPDGSNFTLKIRSTKLEDSAMYFCASSERGQGAQGYEQYFGPGTRLTVT.

This clone was observed a handful of times. The V and J genes are TRBV19 and TRBJ1-2; D perhaps matches TRBD1 (5 bases). This CDR3 is built from 15 residues. Trimming stripped 3 bases from V and 5 bases from J, with 16 bases between. The germline gives CDR1 LNHDA, CDR2 SQIVND (reference sequence). The CDR3 region is CASSMGPGRSYGYTF. The CDR3 nucleotides are TGTGCCAGTAGTATGGGGCCAGGGAGGTCTTATGGCTACACCTTC.

The J gene is TRBJ1-1, the V gene TRBV28, with 7 bases lining up with TRBD1. The germline V gene has CDR1 MDHEN and CDR2 SYDVKM. V lost 8 bases to trimming and J lost 6 bases; unmatched junction nucleotides: 6. The CDR3 spans 12 residues. Here the CDR3 DNA reads TGTGCCAGCCAGGGGGGAAGGTCTGAAGCTTTCTTT. Its protein product is CASQGGRSEAFF.

With regard to this clone: Compared with germline, one end of the junction differs, possibly owing to a read error. This chain uses TRBV4-1 with TRBJ2-5; a weak D match, TRBD1 (6 bases). The CDR3 is made up of 16 amino acids. Germline values: CDR1 MGHRA, CDR2 YSYEKL. CDR3 bases: TGCGCCAGCAGTCAAGACCCGACAGGAGGTTCTGGGACCCAGTACTTC. Translated: CASSQDPTGGSGTQYF.

This chain uses TRBV6-2 or TRBV6-3 with TRBJ2-7, with a tentative D call TRBD1 (5 bases). The CDR3 is 13 amino acids. V shed 3 bases and J shed 6 bases, with 12 bases lying between them. Germline CDR1 is MNHEY and CDR2 is SVGEGT. The CDR3 sequence: CASSYAEGAEQYF. The DNA of the CDR3 is TGTGCCAGCAGTTATGCAGAAGGGGCCGAGCAGTACTTC.

V is TRBV5-8 and J is TRBJ1-2, with D unresolved. Trimming took 1 base from V and 5 from J, leaving 15 bases between them. The CDR3 is made up of 15 amino acids. Germline V gene sequence: CDR1 SGHTS, CDR2 YDEGEE. The CDR3 bases are TGTGCCAGCAGCTTGTTTGGCGGAGAATTGTATGGCTACACCTTC. Translating gives CASSLFGGELYGYTF. The variable domain in full, with the rest retrieved from reference TRBV5-8 and TRBJ1-2, is EAGVTQSPTHLIKTRGQQATLRCSPISGHTSVYWYQQALGLGLQFLLWYDEGEERNRGNFPPRFSGRQFPNYSSELNVNALELEDSALYLCASSLFGGELYGYTFGSGTRLTVV.

The chain recombines TRBV6-4 with TRBJ1-1; D is possibly TRBD1 (6 bases). The V gene lost 7 bases and the J gene lost 11 bases, with 20 bases spanning the gap. Germline V gives CDR1 MRHNA, CDR2 SNTAGT. The CDR3 length is 13 residues. The CDR3 bases are TGTGCCAGCAATGCCAGAACCGGGACAACCGCTTTCTTT. This codes for CASNARTGTTAFF.

V and J are TRBV5-1 and TRBJ2-2; 8 nucleotides line up with TRBD2. The CDR3 is 15 amino acids. Germline trimming cut 1 base from V and 8 bases from J; bases unmatched to any gene: 7. Germline V lookup: CDR1 SGHRS, CDR2 YFSETQ. CDR3 nucleotide sequence: TGCGCCAGCAGCTTGTCCAGCGGGGGTAATGGGGAGCTGTTTTTT. It encodes CASSLSSGGNGELFF.

J is TRBJ1-5 and V is TRBV2; D is perhaps TRBD1 (5 bases). This CDR3 is built from 14 residues. Trimming cost V 6 bases and J 2 bases, with 11 bases left between them. Germline loops: CDR1 SNHLY, CDR2 FYNNEI. The CDR3 spells CASRPGQGNQPQHF. The CDR3 nucleotides are TGTGCCAGCAGGCCAGGGCAGGGCAATCAGCCCCAGCATTTT. The whole variable domain, filled in from reference TRBV2 and TRBJ1-5, reads EPEVTQTPSHQVTQMGQEVILRCVPISNHLYFYWYRQILGQKVEFLVSFYNNEISEKSEIFDDQFSVERPDGSNFTLKIRSTKLEDSAMYFCASRPGQGNQPQHFGDGTRLSIL.

The chain carries TRBV7-9 and TRBJ1-6; D is undetermined. The CDR3 covers 13 residues. The germline V and J ends were trimmed by 5 bases and 9 bases, with 11 bases remaining between them. CDR1 SEHNR and CDR2 FQNEAQ come from the germline V gene (reference sequence). This chain's CDR3 is CASSPVPSSPLHF. The CDR3 DNA sequence: TGTGCCAGCAGCCCCGTCCCCAGTTCACCCCTCCACTTT.

This clone was observed a few times. V gene TRBV19 combines with J gene TRBJ1-2; 9 nucleotides line up with TRBD1. The V and J ends lost 5 bases and 0 bases, in that order; junction bases with no gene match: 7. From germline, CDR1 is LNHDA and CDR2 SQIVND (reference sequence). There are 16 residues in the CDR3. CDR3 DNA: TGTGCCAGTAGTCCCCGCGGACAGGGGACTAACTATGGCTACACCTTC. It codes for CASSPRGQGTNYGYTF.

The rearrangement joins TRBV7-9 to TRBJ1-2, with D uncertain. Germline CDR1 and CDR2: SEHNR and FQNEAQ (reference sequence). The length of the CDR3 is 13 residues. V lost 1 base and J 4 bases, leaving 7 bases between the germline ends. The CDR3 nucleotides are TGTGCCAGCAGCTTAGACGGGGTCTATGGCTACACCTTC. Protein: CASSLDGVYGYTF.

V and J are TRBV7-9 and TRBJ2-1; D not certain. Trimming cost V 2 bases and J 0 bases, with 5 bases left between them. This CDR3 contains 14 residues. Germline-derived CDR1 and CDR2 are SEHNR and FQNEAQ (reference sequence). The CDR3 bases are TGTGCCAGCAGCTTAACCAGCTCCTACAATGAGCAGTTCTTC. Translating it yields CASSLTSSYNEQFF.

V gene TRBV4-2 combines with J gene TRBJ2-7; 7 bases align to TRBD1. The CDR3 is 14 residues long. CDR1 and CDR2 from the germline V gene are LGHNA and YNFKEQ. Germline trimming cut 1 base from V and 7 bases from J; bases unmatched to any gene: 7. The CDR3 DNA sequence: TGTGCCAGCAGCCAAGCCGGACAGACAGGGGAGCAGTACTTC. Amino acids: CASSQAGQTGEQYF.

J is TRBJ2-7 and V is TRBV14; TRBD2 aligns across 12 bases. Germline V gene data show CDR1 as SGHDN and CDR2 as FVKESK. The CDR3 contains 15 residues. Germline trimming cut 3 bases from V and 9 bases from J; bases unmatched to any gene: 9. CDR3 bases: TGTGCCAGCAGCCAGCGGACTAGCGGGACCGGTAGGCAGTACTTC. It codes for CASSQRTSGTGRQYF.